These 30 T cell receptor beta chains share one sample of origin, sequenced in a study of T cells in Graves' hyperthyroidism and ophthalmopathy. What was amplified from RNA transcripts were TCR beta CDR3 regions. HTBI primers drove first-round RT-PCR of the TCR CDR3. One entry per CDR3 protein, called by TCRdb with MiXCR from the multiplex PCR reads. The table includes hundreds of thousands of distinct CDR3 sequences, roughly 21% detected once. What was sequenced was blood. All receptors come from a man aged 35 to 55 with Graves' ophthalmopathy.

The V gene is TRBV6-5, the J gene TRBJ1-5; D remains ambiguous. CDR1 is MNHEY, CDR2 SVGAGI, per germline. The CDR3 spans 14 residues. V dropped 0 bases and J dropped 6 bases, with 9 bases sitting between them. The CDR3 nucleotides are TGTGCCAGCAGTTACTCTCGGGAGGGTCAGCCCCAGCATTTT. Its translation: CASSYSREGQPQHF.

The chain uses TRBV6-1 and TRBJ2-6, with 8 bases aligning to TRBD1. The CDR3 has 18 residues. Germline V gene lookup returns CDR1 MNHNS and CDR2 SASEGT. The trim removed 5 bases at V and 0 bases at J, leaving 9 bases unmatched. The CDR3 DNA reads as TGTGCCAGCAGTCCCCGGGGACAGGAGAGCTCTGGGGCCAACGTCCTGACTTTC. Translation gives CASSPRGQESSGANVLTF.

V usage is TRBV7-3 and J usage is TRBJ1-1, with a tentative D call TRBD1 (5 bases). The CDR3 loop spans 14 amino acids. The V end was cut by 1 base, the J end by 5 bases, with 11 bases between. CDR1 is SGHTA and CDR2 is FQGTGA in the germline V gene. This chain's CDR3 is CASSLKGQGTEAFF. The CDR3 region has the DNA TGTGCCAGCAGCTTAAAGGGGCAAGGGACTGAAGCTTTCTTT.

The chain couples TRBV5-6 to TRBJ2-5, with TRBD2 identical over 11 bases. J gave up 2 bases and V 4 bases, and 7 bases lay outside the gene matches. Looked up from germline, CDR1 is SGHDT and CDR2 is YYEEEE. There are 16 residues in the CDR3. CDR3 sequence (DNA): TGTGCCAGCAGCGTTCCGGGACTAGCGGTACAAGAGACCCAGTACTTC. This sequence encodes CASSVPGLAVQETQYF.

This sequence joins TRBV7-2 and TRBJ2-5; 9 bases map to TRBD1. V was pared by 7 bases and J by 2 bases, with 8 bases of the junction left unmatched. CDR3 length: 15 amino acids. The V gene's germline CDR1 is SGHTA and CDR2 FQGNSA. CDR3 nucleotides: TGTGCCAGCACCCCGGAACAGGGGGCGCAAGAGACCCAGTACTTC. Its translation: CASTPEQGAQETQYF. Full variable domain (rest looked up from reference TRBV7-2 and TRBJ2-5): GAGVSQSPSNKVTEKGKDVELRCDPISGHTALYWYRQSLGQGLEFLIYFQGNSAPDKSGLPSDRFSAERTGGSVSTLTIQRTQQEDSAVYLCASTPEQGAQETQYFGPGTRLLVL.

Regarding this clonotype: Just one base apart from a much larger clone, this may be a read error. This is likely a read error, given that the CDR3 carries no conserved phenylalanine or tryptophan at its end. The chain employs TRBV9 and TRBJ2-4, with D perhaps TRBD1 (6 bases). The V and J ends lost 2 bases and 0 bases respectively, with 36 bases between them. CDR1 and CDR2 (germline): SGDLS, YYNGEE. The CDR3 has 24 amino acids. CDR3 sequence reads: CASSVRVPGVEVSVKVLAKNIQYL. DNA for the CDR3: TGTGCCAGCAGCGTTAGGGTCCCAGGGGTTGAAGTTTCCGTGAAGGTCCTAGCCAAAAACATTCAGTACCTC.

With respect to this clonotype: A much bigger clone sits one base away, suggesting this may be a read error. V gene TRBV20-1 combines with J gene TRBJ1-1; D is unresolved. The ends were cut back, 1 base at V and 5 bases at J, with 23 bases in the middle. Germline V gene lookup returns CDR1 DFQATT and CDR2 SNEGSKA (reference sequence). The CDR3 contains 17 residues. CDR3 sequence: CSARGGGDSRAETEAFF. The CDR3 region has the DNA TGCAGTGCTAGAGGAGGCGGTGACTCAAGGGCTGAGACTGAAGCTTTCTTT.

Many counts were recorded for this clonotype. The rearrangement links TRBV7-2 to TRBJ2-5; tentatively, D is TRBD2 (6 bases). The CDR3 runs to 16 residues. Per the germline V gene, CDR1 is SGHTA and CDR2 is FQGNSA. The V end was cut by 2 bases, the J end by 1 base, with 14 bases between. Here the CDR3 DNA reads TGTGCCAGCAGCTTATTACGAGCGGGCCTCCAAGAGACCCAGTACTTC. This sequence encodes CASSLLRAGLQETQYF.

The chain uses TRBV28 and TRBJ1-2; no reliable D call. Germline values: CDR1 MDHEN, CDR2 SYDVKM. This CDR3 has 16 residues. V lost 2 bases and J 7 bases, leaving 20 bases between the germline ends. The CDR3, as DNA: TGTGCCAGCAGTTTAAGCGGCCGAGTGTTGGGCTGTGGCTACACCTTC. Its protein is CASSLSGRVLGCGYTF.

This clonotype was observed many times. This sequence joins TRBV2 and TRBJ1-2, with a tentative D call TRBD1 (5 bases). The length of the CDR3 is 15 residues. Germline values: CDR1 SNHLY, CDR2 FYNNEI. Trimming removed 4 bases at V and 4 bases at J, with 16 bases between. CDR3 protein: CASSGTPRWPYGYTF. The DNA for the CDR3 is TGTGCCAGCAGTGGGACACCAAGGTGGCCCTATGGCTACACCTTC.

This clonotype was observed a few times. The CDR3 sequence: CASSLDQGIYNEQFF. Written as DNA, the CDR3 is TGTGCCAGCAGCTTAGATCAGGGGATCTACAATGAGCAGTTCTTC. The chain uses TRBV13 and TRBJ2-1; possibly TRBD1 for D (6 bases). The CDR3 has 15 amino acids. The germline V and J ends were trimmed by 1 base and 3 bases, with 10 bases remaining between them. Germline CDR1 and CDR2: PRHDT and FYEKMQ (reference sequence).

This clonotype was detected many times. This sequence joins TRBV2 and TRBJ2-3; D gene ambiguous. V was pared by 4 bases and J by 6 bases, with 5 bases between. Germline assignment: CDR1 SNHLY and CDR2 FYNNEI. The CDR3 consists of 11 residues. The chain's CDR3 is CASSADDTQYF. The CDR3 DNA is TGTGCCAGCAGTGCGGATGATACGCAGTATTTT.

The V call is TRBV7-9, the J call TRBJ2-3, with 10 bases identical to TRBD1. CDR1 and CDR2 from the germline V gene are SEHNR and FQNEAQ (reference sequence). Trimming took 7 bases from V and 0 from J; bases not matched to a gene: 10. The CDR3 totals 17 residues. Here the CDR3 DNA reads TGTGCCAGCAAGGCCTGGGACAGGGGTCCGAGCACAGATACGCAGTATTTT. Translated: CASKAWDRGPSTDTQYF.

This clonotype was detected many times. This chain links TRBV5-1 with TRBJ2-7; unclear D gene. V lost 4 bases, J lost 3 bases, and 8 bases lay in between. The CDR3 is 12 residues long. Germline lookup yields CDR1 SGHRS and CDR2 YFSETQ. CDR3 protein: CASSPKGYEQYF. The DNA of the CDR3 is TGCGCCAGCAGCCCGAAGGGCTACGAGCAGTACTTC.

The J gene is TRBJ1-2, the V gene TRBV15; D gene uncertain. Germline CDR1 and CDR2: LNHNV and YYDKDF (reference sequence). Trimming removed 0 bases from V and 4 bases from J, with 15 bases in between. The CDR3 has 16 residues. The CDR3 reads CATSREGAGRAYGYTF. CDR3 coding DNA: TGTGCCACCAGCAGAGAGGGCGCGGGGAGGGCCTATGGCTACACCTTC.

This clonotype was found a few times. The V call is TRBV6-1, the J call TRBJ1-1, with D perhaps TRBD1 (6 bases). The CDR3 is made up of 15 amino acids. Germline lookup yields CDR1 MNHNS and CDR2 SASEGT. The V and J ends lost 5 bases and 6 bases respectively, with 19 bases between them. CDR3 amino acids: CASSTENRDRPEAFF. CDR3 sequence (DNA): TGTGCCAGCAGTACGGAAAACAGGGATCGACCTGAAGCTTTCTTT.

This clonotype was seen at least ten times. The chain uses TRBV7-8 and TRBJ2-1; 7 bases align to TRBD1. Trimming removed 5 bases from V and 7 bases from J; junction bases left unmatched: 11. Germline V gene sequence: CDR1 SGHVS, CDR2 FQNEAQ. CDR3 length: 15 residues. CDR3 nucleotides: TGTGCCAGCAGCGCAGGGACAGTTAATACGAATGAGCAGTTCTTC. Amino acids: CASSAGTVNTNEQFF.

The sample holds many counts of this clonotype. The chain recombines TRBV5-1 with TRBJ1-1, with D hard to call. The CDR3 consists of 14 residues. Between the trimmed V and J ends, which lost 4 bases and 1 base, there was a span of 11 bases. From germline, CDR1 is SGHRS and CDR2 YFSETQ. CDR3 amino acids: CASSAEASNTEAFF. CDR3 in DNA: TGCGCCAGCAGCGCGGAAGCTTCGAACACTGAAGCTTTCTTT.

Comment on this clonotype: A junction end diverges from the germline sequence, so it may reflect a read error. The chain combines TRBV19 with TRBJ2-1, with a weak D call TRBD2 (6 bases). Germline assignment: CDR1 LNHDA and CDR2 SQIVND (reference sequence). The CDR3 consists of 15 residues. Written as DNA, the CDR3 is TGTGCCAGTAGTCCGGGACTCAGCTCCTACAATGAGCAGCTCTTC. Residues: CASSPGLSSYNEQLF.

Only a few counts were recorded for this clonotype. The chain couples TRBV6-1 to TRBJ2-7; 9 bases line up with TRBD1. The CDR3 is made up of 13 amino acids. Germline-derived CDR1 and CDR2 are MNHNS and SASEGT. Trimming took 5 bases from V and 2 from J; bases not matched to a gene: 1. The DNA of the CDR3 is TGTGCCAGCAGTAACAGGGGGCCCTACGAGCAGTACTTC. This gives the protein CASSNRGPYEQYF.

V usage is TRBV10-3 and J usage is TRBJ2-1, with TRBD2 matching over 8 bases. V lost 3 bases to trimming and J lost 13 bases; unmatched junction nucleotides: 2. The germline V gene has CDR1 ENHRY and CDR2 SYGVKD. This CDR3 is built from 11 residues. CDR3 in amino acids: CAISDAGGQFF. The CDR3 DNA reads as TGTGCCATCAGTGATGCGGGAGGTCAGTTCTTC.

V and J are TRBV27 and TRBJ2-3; the match to TRBD2 covers 7 bases. This CDR3 contains 16 residues. With 5 bases clipped from V and 0 bases from J, the junction kept 8 bases outside the gene matches. Germline CDR1 is MNHEY and CDR2 is SMNVEV (reference sequence). The CDR3 DNA follows: TGTGCCAGCAGTCCCTCACTAGCGAGAAGCACAGATACGCAGTATTTT. Its translation: CASSPSLARSTDTQYF.

V and J are TRBV7-8 and TRBJ2-1, with 11 bases matching TRBD2. The CDR3 totals 20 residues. The J segment lost 0 bases and the V segment lost 0 bases, leaving 10 bases of the junction unmatched. Germline CDR1 is SGHVS and CDR2 is FQNEAQ. The CDR3 DNA is TGTGCCAGCAGCTTAGCGGCTAGCGGGAGGTATTGGAGCTCCTACAATGAGCAGTTCTTC. Protein product: CASSLAASGRYWSSYNEQFF.

A note on this clonotype: This may stem from a read error, because a much larger clone lies one nucleotide away. The rearrangement links TRBV12-3 or TRBV12-4 to TRBJ2-7; D possibly corresponds to TRBD2 (6 bases). The ends were cut back, 6 bases at V and 7 bases at J, with 10 bases in the middle. The CDR3 consists of 11 residues. The CDR3 loop is CASSCRGEQYF. CDR3 sequence (DNA): TGTGCCAGCAGCTGCCGGGGGGAGCAGTACTTC.

This chain uses TRBV10-3 with TRBJ2-5; tentative D call: TRBD2 (5 bases). The CDR3 extends over 12 amino acids. Germline V gene sequence: CDR1 ENHRY, CDR2 SYGVKD. The V gene lost 9 bases and the J gene lost 3 bases, with 11 bases spanning the gap. In DNA form, the CDR3 reads TGTGCCATGGCCCCTAGCAAAGAGACCCAGTACTTC. Its protein product is CAMAPSKETQYF.

At least ten counts were recorded for this clonotype. The V gene is TRBV7-8, the J gene TRBJ1-1; D gene ambiguous. Trimming took off 2 bases at V and 6 bases at J, with 10 bases between the two ends. There are 13 residues in the CDR3. Germline assignment: CDR1 SGHVS and CDR2 FQNEAQ. CDR3 in amino acids: CASSLIGRAEAFF. CDR3 DNA: TGTGCCAGCAGCTTAATTGGACGGGCTGAAGCTTTCTTT.

This chain links TRBV10-3 with TRBJ2-2; 7 bases are a match to TRBD2. Germline trimming cut 8 bases from V and 1 base from J; bases unmatched to any gene: 4. The CDR3 has 14 residues. Germline V CDR1 and CDR2: ENHRY, SYGVKD. The CDR3 bases are TGTGCCATCCCAGCGGGGAAGAACACCGGGGAGCTGTTTTTT. Protein product: CAIPAGKNTGELFF.

This chain uses TRBV20-1 with TRBJ1-5; 10 bases align to TRBD1. The CDR3 totals 15 residues. Germline CDR1 and CDR2: DFQATT and SNEGSKA (reference sequence). Germline trimming cut 0 bases from V and 5 bases from J; bases unmatched to any gene: 4. In DNA form, the CDR3 reads TGCAGTGCTAGAGATTCGACAGGGGGCTATCAGCCCCAGCATTTT. The encoded protein is CSARDSTGGYQPQHF.

In this sample, this clonotype turned up a few times. The rearrangement links TRBV28 to TRBJ1-5; D is perhaps TRBD1 (5 bases). Germline V gene lookup returns CDR1 MDHEN and CDR2 SYDVKM. This CDR3 spans 14 amino acids. The V end was cut by 4 bases, the J end by 5 bases, with 12 bases between. This CDR3 reads CASSSGTEDQPQHF. The CDR3 nucleotides are TGTGCCAGCAGTTCCGGGACGGAGGATCAGCCCCAGCATTTT.

This clonotype has at least ten counts. The chain links TRBV12-3 or TRBV12-4 to TRBJ2-7; tentative D call: TRBD1 (6 bases). Trimming took 6 bases from V and 5 from J, leaving 8 bases between them. The CDR3 is 11 amino acids. The CDR3 bases are TGTGCCAGCAGCCGGACAGACGAGCAGTACTTC. This sequence encodes CASSRTDEQYF.